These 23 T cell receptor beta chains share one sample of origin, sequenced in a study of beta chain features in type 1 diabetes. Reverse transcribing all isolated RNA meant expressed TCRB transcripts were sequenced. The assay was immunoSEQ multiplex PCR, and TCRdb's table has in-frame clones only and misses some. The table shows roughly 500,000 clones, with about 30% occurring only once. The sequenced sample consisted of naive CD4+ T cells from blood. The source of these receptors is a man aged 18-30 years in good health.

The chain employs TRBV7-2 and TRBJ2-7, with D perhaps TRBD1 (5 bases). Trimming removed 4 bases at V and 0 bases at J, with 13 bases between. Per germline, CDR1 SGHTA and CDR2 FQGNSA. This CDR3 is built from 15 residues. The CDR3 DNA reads TGTGCCAGCAGCTACTACCGACAGTCCTCCTACGAGCAGTACTTC. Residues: CASSYYRQSSYEQYF.

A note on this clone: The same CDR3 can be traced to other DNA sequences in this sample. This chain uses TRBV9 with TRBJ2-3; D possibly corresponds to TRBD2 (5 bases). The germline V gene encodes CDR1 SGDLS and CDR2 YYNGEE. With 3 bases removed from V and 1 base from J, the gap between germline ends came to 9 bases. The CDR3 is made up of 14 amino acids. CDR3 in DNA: TGTGCCAGCAGCGCCCGGACTGGCACAGATACGCAGTATTTT. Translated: CASSARTGTDTQYF.

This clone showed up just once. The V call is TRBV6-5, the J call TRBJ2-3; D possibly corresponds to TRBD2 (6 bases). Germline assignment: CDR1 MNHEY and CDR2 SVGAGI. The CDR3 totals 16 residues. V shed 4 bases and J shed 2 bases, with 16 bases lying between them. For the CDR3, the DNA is TGTGCCAGCAGTTGGAGGGCGCAGCCTGACACAGATACGCAGTATTTT. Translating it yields CASSWRAQPDTDTQYF.

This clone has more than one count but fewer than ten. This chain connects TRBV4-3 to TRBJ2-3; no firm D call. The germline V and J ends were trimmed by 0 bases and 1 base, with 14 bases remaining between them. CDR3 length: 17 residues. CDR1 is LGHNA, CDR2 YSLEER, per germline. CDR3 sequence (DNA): TGCGCCAGCAGCCAAGATCTCGGCGCCCCCGGCACAGATACGCAGTATTTT. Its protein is CASSQDLGAPGTDTQYF.

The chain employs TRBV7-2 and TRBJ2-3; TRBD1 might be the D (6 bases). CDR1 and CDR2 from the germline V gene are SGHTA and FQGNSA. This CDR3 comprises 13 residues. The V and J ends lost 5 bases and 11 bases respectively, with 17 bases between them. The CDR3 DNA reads TGTGCCAGCAGCCGCGAACGGGACACCATGCAGTATTTT. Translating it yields CASSRERDTMQYF.

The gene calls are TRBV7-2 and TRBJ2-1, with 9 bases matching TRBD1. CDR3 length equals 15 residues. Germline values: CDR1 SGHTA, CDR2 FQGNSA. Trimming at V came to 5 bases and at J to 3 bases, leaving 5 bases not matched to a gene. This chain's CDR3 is CASSTQGAYYNEQFF. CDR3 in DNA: TGTGCCAGCAGCACACAGGGGGCGTACTACAATGAGCAGTTCTTC.

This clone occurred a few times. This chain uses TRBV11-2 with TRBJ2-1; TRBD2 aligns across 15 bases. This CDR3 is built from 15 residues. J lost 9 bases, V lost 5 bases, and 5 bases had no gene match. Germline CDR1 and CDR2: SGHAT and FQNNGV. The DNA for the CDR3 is TGTGCCAGCAGCCCCAGGGGACTAGCGGGAGGTGAGCAGTTCTTC. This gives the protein CASSPRGLAGGEQFF. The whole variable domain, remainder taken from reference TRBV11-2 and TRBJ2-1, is EAGVAQSPRYKIIEKRQSVAFWCNPISGHATLYWYQQILGQGPKLLIQFQNNGVVDDSQLPKDRFSAERLKGVDSTLKIQPAKLEDSAVYLCASSPRGLAGGEQFFGPGTRLTVL.

The chain's CDR3 is CASSGGQPYNEQFF. CDR3 in DNA: TGTGCCAGCAGCGGCGGACAACCCTACAATGAGCAGTTCTTC. The chain couples TRBV25-1 to TRBJ2-1; D perhaps matches TRBD1 (5 bases). V lost 6 bases and J 2 bases, leaving 11 bases between the germline ends. There are 14 residues in the CDR3. Germline V gene lookup returns CDR1 MGHDK and CDR2 SYGVNS.

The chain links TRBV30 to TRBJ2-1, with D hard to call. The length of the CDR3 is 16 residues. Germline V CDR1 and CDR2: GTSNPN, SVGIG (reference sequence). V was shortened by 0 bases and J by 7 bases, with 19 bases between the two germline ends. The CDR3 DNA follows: TGTGCCTGGAGTGTACTCGGTGGCGCGAGGTGGAATGAGCAGTTCTTC. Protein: CAWSVLGGARWNEQFF.

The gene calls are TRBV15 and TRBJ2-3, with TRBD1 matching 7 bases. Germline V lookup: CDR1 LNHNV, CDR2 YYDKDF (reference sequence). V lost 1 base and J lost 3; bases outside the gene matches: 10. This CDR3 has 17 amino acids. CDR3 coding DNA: TGTGCCACCAGCAGAGCCAGGGGGATGATAGGGACAGATACGCAGTATTTT. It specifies CATSRARGMIGTDTQYF.

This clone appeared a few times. The CDR3 DNA reads TGTGCCACCAGCAGAGGAGGGGCTAGCGGCCTAGCCAAAAACATTCAGTACTTC. Translated, it gives CATSRGGASGLAKNIQYF. This sequence joins TRBV15 and TRBJ2-4; 7 positions agree with TRBD2. The ends lost 1 base at V and 0 bases at J; junction bases unmatched: 9. The germline V gene has CDR1 LNHNV and CDR2 YYDKDF (reference sequence). The CDR3 covers 18 residues.

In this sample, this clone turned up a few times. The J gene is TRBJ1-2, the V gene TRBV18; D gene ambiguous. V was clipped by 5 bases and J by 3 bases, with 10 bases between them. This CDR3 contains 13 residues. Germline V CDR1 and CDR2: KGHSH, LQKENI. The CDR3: CASSSGTDYGYTF. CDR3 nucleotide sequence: TGTGCCAGCTCATCGGGAACAGACTATGGCTACACCTTC.

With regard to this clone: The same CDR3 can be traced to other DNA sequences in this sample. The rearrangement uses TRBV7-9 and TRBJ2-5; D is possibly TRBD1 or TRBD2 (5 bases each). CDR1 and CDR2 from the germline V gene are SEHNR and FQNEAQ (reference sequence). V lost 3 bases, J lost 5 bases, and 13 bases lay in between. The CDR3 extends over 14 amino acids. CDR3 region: CASSLGTVPETQYF. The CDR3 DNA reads TGTGCCAGCAGCTTGGGGACGGTCCCGGAGACCCAGTACTTC.

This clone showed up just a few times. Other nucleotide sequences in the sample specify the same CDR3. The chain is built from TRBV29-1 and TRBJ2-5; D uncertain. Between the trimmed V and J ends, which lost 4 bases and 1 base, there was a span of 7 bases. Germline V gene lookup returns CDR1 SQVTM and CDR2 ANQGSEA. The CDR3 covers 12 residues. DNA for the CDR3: TGCAGCGTTGGGGCAGTCCAAGAGACCCAGTACTTC. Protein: CSVGAVQETQYF.

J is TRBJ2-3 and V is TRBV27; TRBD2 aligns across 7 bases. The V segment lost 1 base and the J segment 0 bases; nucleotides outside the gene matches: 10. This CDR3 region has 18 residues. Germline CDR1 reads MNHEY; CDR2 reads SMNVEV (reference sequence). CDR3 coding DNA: TGTGCCAGCAGTTTATTTCCTAGCGGAGCCCCTAGCACAGATACGCAGTATTTT. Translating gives CASSLFPSGAPSTDTQYF.

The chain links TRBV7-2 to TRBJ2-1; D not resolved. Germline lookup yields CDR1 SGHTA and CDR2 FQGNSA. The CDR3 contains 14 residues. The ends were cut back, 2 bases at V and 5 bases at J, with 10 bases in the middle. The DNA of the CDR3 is TGTGCCAGCAGCTTATTGGGCTGGGACAATGAGCAGTTCTTC. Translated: CASSLLGWDNEQFF. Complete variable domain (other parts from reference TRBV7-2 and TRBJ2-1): GAGVSQSPSNKVTEKGKDVELRCDPISGHTALYWYRQSLGQGLEFLIYFQGNSAPDKSGLPSDRFSAERTGGSVSTLTIQRTQQEDSAVYLCASSLLGWDNEQFFGPGTRLTVL.

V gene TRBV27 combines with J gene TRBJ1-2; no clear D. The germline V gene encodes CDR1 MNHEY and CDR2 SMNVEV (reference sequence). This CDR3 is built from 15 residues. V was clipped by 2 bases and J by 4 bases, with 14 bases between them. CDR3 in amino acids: CASSLMMGPTYGYTF. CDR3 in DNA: TGTGCCAGCAGTTTAATGATGGGTCCTACCTATGGCTACACCTTC.

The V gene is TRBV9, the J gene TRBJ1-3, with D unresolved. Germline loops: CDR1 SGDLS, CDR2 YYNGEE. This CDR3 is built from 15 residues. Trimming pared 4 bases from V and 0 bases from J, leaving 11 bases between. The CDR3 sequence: CASSPRHLSGNTIYF. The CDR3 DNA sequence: TGTGCCAGCAGCCCCCGACACCTCTCTGGAAACACCATATATTTT.

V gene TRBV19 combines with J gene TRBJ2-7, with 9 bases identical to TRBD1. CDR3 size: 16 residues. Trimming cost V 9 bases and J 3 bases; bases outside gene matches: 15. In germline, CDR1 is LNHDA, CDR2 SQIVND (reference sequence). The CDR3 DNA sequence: TGTGCCAGCAAGTTGGCGGGACAGGGAATCGGCTACGAGCAGTACTTC. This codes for CASKLAGQGIGYEQYF.

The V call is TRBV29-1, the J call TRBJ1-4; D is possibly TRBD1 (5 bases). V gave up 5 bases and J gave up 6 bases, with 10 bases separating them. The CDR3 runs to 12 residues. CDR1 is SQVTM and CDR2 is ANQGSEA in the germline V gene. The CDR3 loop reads CSVIQGDEKLFF. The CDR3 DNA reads TGCAGCGTTATCCAGGGCGATGAAAAACTGTTTTTT.

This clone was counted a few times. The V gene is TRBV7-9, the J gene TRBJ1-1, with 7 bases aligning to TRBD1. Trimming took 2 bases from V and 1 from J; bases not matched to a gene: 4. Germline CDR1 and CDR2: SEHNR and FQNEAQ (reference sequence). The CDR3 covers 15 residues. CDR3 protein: CASSLQGQTNTEAFF. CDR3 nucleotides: TGTGCCAGCAGCTTACAGGGACAGACGAACACTGAAGCTTTCTTT.

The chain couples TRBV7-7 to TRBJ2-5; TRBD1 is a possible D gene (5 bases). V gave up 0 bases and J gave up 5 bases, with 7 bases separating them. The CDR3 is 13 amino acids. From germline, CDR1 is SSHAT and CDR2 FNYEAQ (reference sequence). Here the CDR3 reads CASSLAGAETQYF. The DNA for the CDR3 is TGTGCCAGCAGCTTAGCAGGGGCTGAGACCCAGTACTTC.

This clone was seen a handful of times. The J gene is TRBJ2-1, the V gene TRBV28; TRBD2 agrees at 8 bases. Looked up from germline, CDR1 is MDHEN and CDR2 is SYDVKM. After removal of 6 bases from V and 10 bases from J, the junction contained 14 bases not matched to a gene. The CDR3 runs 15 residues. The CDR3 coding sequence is TGTGCCAGCAGGGGTACGAGCGGGAGACTTGGCGAGCAGTTCTTC. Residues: CASRGTSGRLGEQFF. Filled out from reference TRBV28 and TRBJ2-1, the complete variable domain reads DVKVTQSSRYLVKRTGEKVFLECVQDMDHENMFWYRQDPGLGLRLIYFSYDVKMKEKGDIPEGYSVSREKKERFSLILESASTNQTSMYLCASRGTSGRLGEQFFGPGTRLTVL.